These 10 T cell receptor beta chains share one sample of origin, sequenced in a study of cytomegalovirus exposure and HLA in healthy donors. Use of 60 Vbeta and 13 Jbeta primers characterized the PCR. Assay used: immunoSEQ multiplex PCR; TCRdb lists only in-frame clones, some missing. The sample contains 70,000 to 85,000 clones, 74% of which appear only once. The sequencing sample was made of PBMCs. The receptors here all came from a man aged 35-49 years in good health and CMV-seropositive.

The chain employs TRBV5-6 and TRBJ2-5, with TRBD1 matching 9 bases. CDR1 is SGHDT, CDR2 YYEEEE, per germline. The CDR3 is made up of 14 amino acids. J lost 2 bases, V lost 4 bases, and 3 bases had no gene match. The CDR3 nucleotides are TGTGCCAGCAGCCGGACAGGGGAACAAGAGACCCAGTACTTC. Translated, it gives CASSRTGEQETQYF.

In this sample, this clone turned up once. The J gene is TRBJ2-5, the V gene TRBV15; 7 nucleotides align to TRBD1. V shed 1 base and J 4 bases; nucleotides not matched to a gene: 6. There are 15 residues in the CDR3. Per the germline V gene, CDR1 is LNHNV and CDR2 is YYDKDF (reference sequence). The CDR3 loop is CATSRVTGAGETQYF. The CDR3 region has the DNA TGTGCCACCAGCAGAGTTACAGGGGCCGGAGAGACCCAGTACTTC.

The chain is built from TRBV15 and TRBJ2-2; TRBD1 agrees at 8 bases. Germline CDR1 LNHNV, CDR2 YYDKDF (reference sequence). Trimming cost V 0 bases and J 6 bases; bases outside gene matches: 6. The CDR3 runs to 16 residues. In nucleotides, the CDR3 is TGTGCCACCAGCAGAGAATTGAGACAGGGGCCCGGGGAGCTGTTTTTT. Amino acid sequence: CATSRELRQGPGELFF.

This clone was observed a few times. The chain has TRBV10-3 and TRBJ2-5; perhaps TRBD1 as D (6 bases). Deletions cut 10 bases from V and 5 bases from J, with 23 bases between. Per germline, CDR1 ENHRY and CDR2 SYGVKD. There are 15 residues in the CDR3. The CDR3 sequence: CASTQDSSLVETQYF. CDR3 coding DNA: TGTGCCAGCACCCAGGACAGTTCCCTCGTTGAGACCCAGTACTTC.

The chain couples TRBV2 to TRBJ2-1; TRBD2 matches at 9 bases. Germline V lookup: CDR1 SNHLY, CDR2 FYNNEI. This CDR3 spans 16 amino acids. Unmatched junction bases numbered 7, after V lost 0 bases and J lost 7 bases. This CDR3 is CASSEARAGGRNEQFF. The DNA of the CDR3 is TGTGCCAGCAGTGAAGCGAGGGCGGGAGGGCGAAATGAGCAGTTCTTC.

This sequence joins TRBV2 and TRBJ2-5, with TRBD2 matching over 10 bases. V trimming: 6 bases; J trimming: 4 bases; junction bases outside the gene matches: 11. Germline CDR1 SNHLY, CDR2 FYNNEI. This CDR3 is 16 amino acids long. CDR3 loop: CASRYPSGGAGETQYF. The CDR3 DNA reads TGTGCCAGCAGATACCCCAGCGGGGGGGCAGGAGAGACCCAGTACTTC.

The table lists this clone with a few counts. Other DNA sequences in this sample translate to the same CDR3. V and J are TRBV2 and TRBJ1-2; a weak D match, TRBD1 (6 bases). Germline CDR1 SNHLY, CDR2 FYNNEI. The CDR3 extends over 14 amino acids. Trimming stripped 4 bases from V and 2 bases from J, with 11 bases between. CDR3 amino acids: CASSGPGANYGYTF. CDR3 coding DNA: TGTGCCAGCAGTGGTCCAGGGGCAAACTATGGCTACACCTTC.

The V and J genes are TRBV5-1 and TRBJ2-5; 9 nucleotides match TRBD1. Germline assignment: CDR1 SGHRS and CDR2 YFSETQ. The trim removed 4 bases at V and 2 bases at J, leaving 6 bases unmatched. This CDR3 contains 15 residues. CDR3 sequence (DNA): TGCGCCAGCAGCGGAGGGGACAGGGCGCAAGAGACCCAGTACTTC. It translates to CASSGGDRAQETQYF.

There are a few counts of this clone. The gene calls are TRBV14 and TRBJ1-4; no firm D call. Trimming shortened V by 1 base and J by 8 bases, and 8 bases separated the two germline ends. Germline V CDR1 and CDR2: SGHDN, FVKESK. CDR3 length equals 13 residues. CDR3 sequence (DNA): TGTGCCAGCAGCCAAGGGCGGGTGGAAAAACTGTTTTTT. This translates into CASSQGRVEKLFF.

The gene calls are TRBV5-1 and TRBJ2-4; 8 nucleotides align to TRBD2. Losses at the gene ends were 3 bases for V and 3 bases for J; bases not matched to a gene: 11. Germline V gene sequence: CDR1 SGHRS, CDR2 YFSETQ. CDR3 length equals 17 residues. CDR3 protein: CASSSEVAGTVKNIQYF. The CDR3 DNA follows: TGCGCCAGCAGCTCGGAGGTAGCGGGGACTGTCAAAAACATTCAGTACTTC. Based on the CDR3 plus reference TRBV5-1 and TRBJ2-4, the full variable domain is KAGVTQTPRYLIKTRGQQVTLSCSPISGHRSVSWYQQTPGQGLQFLFEYFSETQRNKGNFPGRFSGRQFSNSRSEMNVSTLELGDSALYLCASSSEVAGTVKNIQYFGAGTRLSVL.